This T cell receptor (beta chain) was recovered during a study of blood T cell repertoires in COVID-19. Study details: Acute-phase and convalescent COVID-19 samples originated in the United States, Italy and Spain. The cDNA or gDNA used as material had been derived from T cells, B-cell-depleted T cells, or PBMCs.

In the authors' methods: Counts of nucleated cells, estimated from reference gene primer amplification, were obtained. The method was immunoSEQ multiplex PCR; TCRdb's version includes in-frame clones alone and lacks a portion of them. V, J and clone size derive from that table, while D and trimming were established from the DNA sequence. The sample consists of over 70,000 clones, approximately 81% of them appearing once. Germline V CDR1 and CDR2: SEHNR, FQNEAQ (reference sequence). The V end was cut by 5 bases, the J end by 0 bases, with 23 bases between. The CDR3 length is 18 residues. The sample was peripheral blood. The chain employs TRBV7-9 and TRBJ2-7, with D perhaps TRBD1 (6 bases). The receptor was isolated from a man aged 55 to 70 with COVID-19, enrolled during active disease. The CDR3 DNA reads TGTGCCAGCAGCAGACACAGCCGCGAGGGGGAAAGCTCCTACGAGCAGTACTTC. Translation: CASSRHSREGESSYEQYF.